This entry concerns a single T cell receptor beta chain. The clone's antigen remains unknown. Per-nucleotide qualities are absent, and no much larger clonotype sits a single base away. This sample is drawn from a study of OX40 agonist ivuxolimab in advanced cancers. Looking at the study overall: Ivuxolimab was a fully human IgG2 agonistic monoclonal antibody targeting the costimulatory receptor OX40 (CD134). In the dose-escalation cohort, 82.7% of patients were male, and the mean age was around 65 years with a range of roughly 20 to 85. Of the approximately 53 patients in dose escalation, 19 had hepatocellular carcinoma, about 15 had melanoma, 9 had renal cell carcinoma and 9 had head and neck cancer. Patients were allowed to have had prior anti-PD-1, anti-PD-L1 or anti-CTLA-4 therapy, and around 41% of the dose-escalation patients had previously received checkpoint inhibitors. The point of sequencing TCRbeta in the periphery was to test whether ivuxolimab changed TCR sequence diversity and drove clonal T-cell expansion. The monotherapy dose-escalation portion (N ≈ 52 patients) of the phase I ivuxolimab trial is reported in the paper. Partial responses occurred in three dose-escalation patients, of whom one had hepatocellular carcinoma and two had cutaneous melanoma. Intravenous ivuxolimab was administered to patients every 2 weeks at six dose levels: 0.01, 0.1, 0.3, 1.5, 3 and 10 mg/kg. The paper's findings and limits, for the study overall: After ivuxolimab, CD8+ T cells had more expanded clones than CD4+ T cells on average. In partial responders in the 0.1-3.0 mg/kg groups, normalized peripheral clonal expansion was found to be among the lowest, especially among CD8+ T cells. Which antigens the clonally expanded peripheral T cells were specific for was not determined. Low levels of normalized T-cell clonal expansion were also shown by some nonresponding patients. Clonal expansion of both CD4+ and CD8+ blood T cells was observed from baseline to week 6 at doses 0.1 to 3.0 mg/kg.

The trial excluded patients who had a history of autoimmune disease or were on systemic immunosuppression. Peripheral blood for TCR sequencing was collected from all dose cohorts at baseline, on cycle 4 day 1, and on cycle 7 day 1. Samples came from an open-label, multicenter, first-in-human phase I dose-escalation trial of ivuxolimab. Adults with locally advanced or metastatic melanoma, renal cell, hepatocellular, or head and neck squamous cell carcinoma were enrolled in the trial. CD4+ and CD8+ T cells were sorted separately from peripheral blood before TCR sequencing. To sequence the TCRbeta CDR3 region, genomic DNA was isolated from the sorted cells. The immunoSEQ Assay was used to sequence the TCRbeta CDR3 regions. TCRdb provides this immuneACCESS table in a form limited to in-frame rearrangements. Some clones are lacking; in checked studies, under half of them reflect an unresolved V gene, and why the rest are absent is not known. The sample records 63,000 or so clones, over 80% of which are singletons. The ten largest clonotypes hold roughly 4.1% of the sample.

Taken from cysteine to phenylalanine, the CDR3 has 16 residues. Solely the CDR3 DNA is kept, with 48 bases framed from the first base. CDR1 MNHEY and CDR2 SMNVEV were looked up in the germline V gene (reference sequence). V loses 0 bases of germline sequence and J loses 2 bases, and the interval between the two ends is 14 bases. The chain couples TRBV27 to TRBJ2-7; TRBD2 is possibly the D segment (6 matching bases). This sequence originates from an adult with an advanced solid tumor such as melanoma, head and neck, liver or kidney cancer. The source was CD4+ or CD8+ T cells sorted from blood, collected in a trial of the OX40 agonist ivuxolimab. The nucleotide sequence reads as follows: TGTGCCAGCAGTTTATCGGAGGGTGAAGCGACCTACGAGCAGTACTTC. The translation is CASSLSEGEATYEQYF.